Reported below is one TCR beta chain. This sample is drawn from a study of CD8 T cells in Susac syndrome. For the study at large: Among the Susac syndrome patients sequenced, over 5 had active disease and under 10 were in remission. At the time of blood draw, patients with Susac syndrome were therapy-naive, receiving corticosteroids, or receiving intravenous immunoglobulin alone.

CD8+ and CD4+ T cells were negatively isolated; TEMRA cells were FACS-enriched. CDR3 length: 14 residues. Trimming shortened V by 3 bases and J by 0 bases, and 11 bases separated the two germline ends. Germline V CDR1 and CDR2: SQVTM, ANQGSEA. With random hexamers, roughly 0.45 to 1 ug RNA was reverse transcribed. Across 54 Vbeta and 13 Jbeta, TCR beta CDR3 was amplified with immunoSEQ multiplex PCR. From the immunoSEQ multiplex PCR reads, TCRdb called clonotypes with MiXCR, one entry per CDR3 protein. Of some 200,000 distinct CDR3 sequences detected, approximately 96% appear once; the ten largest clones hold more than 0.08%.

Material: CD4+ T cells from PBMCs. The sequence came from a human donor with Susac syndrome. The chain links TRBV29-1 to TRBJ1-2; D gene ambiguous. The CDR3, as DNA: TGCAGCGTTGACGGCAGCCTAACTAACTATGGCTACACCTTC. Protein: CSVDGSLTNYGYTF. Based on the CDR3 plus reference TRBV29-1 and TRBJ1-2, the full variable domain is SAVISQKPSRDICQRGTSLTIQCQVDSQVTMMFWYRQQPGQSLTLIATANQGSEATYESGFVIDKFPISRPNLTFSTLTVSNMSPEDSSIYLCSVDGSLTNYGYTFGSGTRLTVV.